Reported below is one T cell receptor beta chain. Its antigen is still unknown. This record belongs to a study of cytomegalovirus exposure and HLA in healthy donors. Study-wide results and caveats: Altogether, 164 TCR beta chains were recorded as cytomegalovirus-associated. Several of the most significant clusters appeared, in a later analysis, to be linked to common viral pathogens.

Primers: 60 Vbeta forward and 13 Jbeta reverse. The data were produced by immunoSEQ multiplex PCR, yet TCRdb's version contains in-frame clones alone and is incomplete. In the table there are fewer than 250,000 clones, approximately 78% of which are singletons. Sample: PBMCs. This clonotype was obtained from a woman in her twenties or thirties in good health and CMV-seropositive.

The CDR3 nucleotides are TGCGCCAGCAGTCAACTACAGGGGGCAGAAGCTCTTCAATACGAGCAGTACTTC. Translation gives CASSQLQGAEALQYEQYF. The chain joins TRBV23-1 to TRBJ2-7, with 9 bases lining up with TRBD1. TRBV23-1 is an ORF, and what it does is uncertain. The CDR3 is 18 amino acids. J lost 4 bases, V lost 2 bases, and 15 bases had no gene match.